This T cell receptor (beta chain) was found in a study of T and B cells in COVID-19 patients. Study-level information: The recovered patients had mostly mild to moderate COVID-19 with outpatient management. Critical illness requiring mechanical ventilation or extracorporeal membrane oxygenation affected about 60% of the 20 active-infection patients. Broader study findings: Patients with COVID-19 reportedly showed strongly skewed T cell receptor beta variable and joining gene usage.

From blood, roughly 240-550 ng of genomic DNA served as TRB template. Remarks on this clonotype: No antigen is known for it.

Germline values: CDR1 MNHEY, CDR2 SVGAGI. V was clipped by 10 bases and J by 8 bases; unmatched bases: 6. The CDR3 is 12 amino acids. Multiplex PCR with BIOMED2 TRB-A/B primer pools amplified TRB rearrangements. TCRdb passed the multiplex PCR reads through MiXCR, listing each CDR3 protein once. The sample consists of over a thousand distinct CDR3 sequences, 27% of them appearing once. Sequencing used blood. This receptor was taken from a human donor with active COVID-19. The rearrangement joins TRBV6-5 to TRBJ1-4; 8 bases align to TRBD1. CDR3 DNA sequence: TGTGCCACCCGACAGGGGACGGAAAAACTGTTTTTT. It yields the protein CATRQGTEKLFF.